The next 18 T cell receptor beta chains were all read from a single sample in a study of T cell repertoires in cytomegalovirus infection. TCRdb used MiXCR to reprocess the reads, holding one entry per CDR3 protein. The sample gives about 480,000 distinct CDR3 sequences, 33% of which show up once; 17% is in the top ten. The antigens these receptors bind are not known. This specimen was cultured PBMCs, taken from culture after CMV antigen stimulation. The origin of the receptors is a human donor in good health (CMV status not recorded). Some clones in this sample may be carry-over from other donors' samples.

The V and J genes are TRBV7-2 and TRBJ2-3; 10 nucleotides line up with TRBD2. Germline CDR1 SGHTA, CDR2 FQGNSA. The CDR3 consists of 15 residues. Losses at the gene ends were 6 bases for V and 1 base for J; bases not matched to a gene: 4. In DNA form, the CDR3 reads TGTGCCAGCAGACACGGGACTAGCGGCACAGATACGCAGTATTTT. The encoded protein is CASRHGTSGTDTQYF.

This sequence joins TRBV5-1 and TRBJ2-7; TRBD1 matches at 7 bases. The J segment lost 1 base and the V segment lost 3 bases, leaving 7 bases of the junction unmatched. Germline V gene lookup returns CDR1 SGHRS and CDR2 YFSETQ. The CDR3 has 15 amino acids. The CDR3 is CASSSQGQVSYEQYF. CDR3 sequence (DNA): TGCGCCAGCAGCTCACAAGGACAGGTATCCTACGAGCAGTACTTC.

This clonotype came up once. One end of the junction does not line up with germline, which may come from a read error. V gene TRBV11-2 combines with J gene TRBJ2-6; D possibly uses TRBD1 or TRBD2 (6 bases each). This CDR3 has 14 amino acids. CDR1 is SGHAT, CDR2 FQNNGV, per germline. The CDR3 DNA reads as TGTGCCGGGAAGGGGGGCCCTGGGGCCAACGTCCTGAATTTC. Protein product: CAGKGGPGANVLNF.

This clonotype was counted between two and nine times. Written as DNA, the CDR3 is TGTGCCACCCGACTAGCGGGAGAGGCCAGTGAGCAGTTCTTC. Its protein is CATRLAGEASEQFF. The gene calls are TRBV10-3 and TRBJ2-1; 12 bases are a match to TRBD2. Germline lookup yields CDR1 ENHRY and CDR2 SYGVKD. CDR3 length equals 14 residues. The ends lost 10 bases at V and 9 bases at J; junction bases unmatched: 10.

This clonotype turned up a few times. The chain has TRBV2 and TRBJ2-4, with D perhaps matching TRBD1 (6 bases). The V gene's germline CDR1 is SNHLY and CDR2 FYNNEI. The V gene lost 5 bases and the J gene lost 5 bases, with 7 bases spanning the gap. The CDR3 contains 12 residues. For the CDR3, the DNA is TGTGCCAGCAGTTACAGGGAAAACATTCAGTACTTC. This translates into CASSYRENIQYF.

In this sample, this clonotype turned up a few times. The chain joins TRBV19 to TRBJ2-1; 8 bases fit TRBD2. CDR1 is LNHDA, CDR2 SQIVND, per germline (reference sequence). The V and J ends lost 4 bases and 3 bases, in that order; junction bases with no gene match: 8. The CDR3 spans 16 residues. This CDR3 reads CASSTFPLAVYNEQFF. CDR3 in DNA: TGTGCCAGTAGTACCTTCCCACTAGCGGTCTACAATGAGCAGTTCTTC.

V is TRBV12-3 or TRBV12-4 and J is TRBJ2-7, with D maybe TRBD2 (6 bases). CDR3 size: 14 residues. Trimming removed 2 bases at V and 9 bases at J, with 17 bases between. CDR3 in DNA: TGTGCCAGCAGTTTATCCCTAGCGACTTATCGGCAGTACGTC. Its protein is CASSLSLATYRQYV.

In this sample, this clonotype turned up many times. This rearrangement joins TRBV7-2 to TRBJ2-5; 10 bases line up with TRBD2. The CDR3 contains 15 residues. Germline V CDR1 and CDR2: SGHTA, FQGNSA. V was clipped by 1 base and J by 4 bases; unmatched bases: 3. The CDR3 nucleotides are TGTGCCAGCAGCTTAGGGCTAGCGGGAGTAGAGACCCAGTACTTC. Translated, it gives CASSLGLAGVETQYF.

The V call is TRBV20-1, the J call TRBJ2-7; D uncertain. V shed 6 bases and J shed 0 bases, with 12 bases lying between them. CDR1 DFQATT and CDR2 SNEGSKA come from the germline V gene (reference sequence). The CDR3 totals 13 residues. CDR3: CSAPTSYSYEQYF. Here the CDR3 DNA reads TGCAGTGCCCCTACATCTTACTCCTACGAGCAGTACTTC.

This clonotype was picked up a small number of times. This rearrangement joins TRBV6-1 to TRBJ1-1; no reliable D call. The CDR3 loop spans 12 amino acids. V dropped 6 bases and J dropped 4 bases, with 9 bases sitting between them. Germline CDR1 and CDR2: MNHNS and SASEGT. The CDR3 loop is CASSHEGTEAFF. As DNA, the CDR3 is TGTGCCAGCAGCCACGAGGGCACTGAAGCTTTCTTT.

The chain joins TRBV12-3 or TRBV12-4 to TRBJ2-5; D assignment may be TRBD1 or TRBD2 (6 bases each). The V and J ends lost 3 bases and 4 bases respectively, with 12 bases between them. The CDR3 is 14 amino acids. Here the CDR3 reads CASSFVRGGETQYF. CDR3 sequence (DNA): TGTGCCAGCAGTTTCGTCAGGGGAGGAGAGACCCAGTACTTC.

In DNA form, the CDR3 reads TGTGCCAGCAGTTGGGAAGGGGACACTGAAGCTTTCTTT. Translating gives CASSWEGDTEAFF. V gene TRBV2 combines with J gene TRBJ1-1, with D possibly TRBD1 on 5 matching bases. CDR1 and CDR2 from the germline V gene are SNHLY and FYNNEI. The CDR3 runs to 13 residues. V was cut by 5 bases and J by 3 bases, with 10 bases left in between.

This clonotype was found a few times. The chain joins TRBV15 to TRBJ2-1, with D maybe TRBD2 (5 bases). CDR3 length equals 16 residues. Germline V gives CDR1 LNHNV, CDR2 YYDKDF (reference sequence). With 0 bases removed from V and 5 bases from J, the gap between germline ends came to 14 bases. The CDR3 loop reads CATSRDLASTHNEQFF. The DNA for the CDR3 is TGTGCCACCAGCAGAGATTTGGCTAGCACCCACAATGAGCAGTTCTTC.

This clonotype was counted ten times or more. V gene TRBV9 combines with J gene TRBJ2-1; 9 nucleotides agree with TRBD2. This CDR3 spans 18 amino acids. Germline CDR1 reads SGDLS; CDR2 reads YYNGEE. Trimming at V came to 4 bases and at J to 1 base, leaving 12 bases not matched to a gene. This CDR3 reads CASSPRAGGAASYNEQFF. The CDR3 DNA is TGTGCCAGCAGCCCTAGAGCGGGAGGTGCCGCTTCCTACAATGAGCAGTTCTTC.

This clonotype was recorded many times. The rearrangement uses TRBV7-2 and TRBJ1-5, with D uncertain. Looked up from germline, CDR1 is SGHTA and CDR2 is FQGNSA. The CDR3 contains 13 residues. With 2 bases removed from V and 5 bases from J, the gap between germline ends came to 7 bases. The CDR3 DNA follows: TGTGCCAGCAGCTTAACCCTGGATCAGCCCCAGCATTTT. Translation gives CASSLTLDQPQHF.

A few counts support this clonotype. The rearrangement uses TRBV4-1 and TRBJ2-1; the match to TRBD1 covers 11 bases. Germline trimming cut 7 bases from V and 4 bases from J; bases unmatched to any gene: 6. Germline lookup yields CDR1 MGHRA and CDR2 YSYEKL. The CDR3 covers 15 residues. The CDR3 is CASTFGTGGYNEQFF. CDR3 DNA sequence: TGCGCCAGCACGTTCGGGACAGGGGGATACAATGAGCAGTTCTTC.

The chain links TRBV6-6 to TRBJ2-5, with 7 bases that match TRBD1. Germline CDR1 reads MNHNY; CDR2 reads SVGAGI (reference sequence). CDR3 size: 16 residues. V dropped 2 bases and J dropped 1; count of bases not matched to a gene: 7. The DNA of the CDR3 is TGTGCCAGCAGTTACGAGGGGGCTAGACCCCAAGAGACCCAGTACTTC. Residues: CASSYEGARPQETQYF.

This chain uses TRBV29-1 with TRBJ1-1; D ambiguous. V was shortened by 3 bases and J by 5 bases, with 10 bases between the two germline ends. CDR1 and CDR2 (germline): SQVTM, ANQGSEA. This CDR3 is 12 amino acids long. In DNA form, the CDR3 reads TGCAGCGTTGACAGGCCGGGGACTGAAGCTTTCTTT. The encoded protein is CSVDRPGTEAFF.